This T cell receptor (beta chain) was obtained from a study of blood T cells in healthy people across ages. Study-wide results and limits: Shifts in expanded clonotypes may have been confounded by donor CMV status, which was unknown.

It was with a sample-barcoded 5' primer and a J-beta primer mix that a second PCR of roughly 6 to 12 cycles was run. Each CDR3 protein is one row after TCRdb ran MiXCR on the 5' RACE reads. Counted here are fewer than 2,000,000 distinct CDR3 sequences, about two fifths occurring once; the ten biggest clones make up 23%. Germline values: CDR1 SGHDT, CDR2 YYEEEE. The CDR3 contains 18 residues. This clonotype was seen more than once but under ten times. The antigen is undetermined. At one boundary the junction diverges from the germline segment, which might be a read error. Researchers report isolating at least 7 million PBMCs per sample.

The chain couples TRBV5-6 to TRBJ2-5, with 15 bases lining up with TRBD2. This TCR came from a human donor in good health. Specimen: blood. The CDR3 reads CASSPKPGLAGGQETQYF. CDR3 nucleotide sequence: TGTGCCAGCAGCCCAAAACCGGGACTAGCGGGGGGTCAAGAGACCCAGTATTTC.